Described below is a single T cell receptor (beta chain) sequence and its context. The CDR3 sequence is 15 residues long. The V and J ends lost 5 bases and 6 bases respectively, with 17 bases between them. The germline gives CDR1 MNHEY, CDR2 SVGEGT. Sequenced by immunoSEQ multiplex PCR; TCRdb stores in-frame clones only, minus some. The sample lists around 56,000 clones, over 70% occurring once. This sample was included in a study of blood T cell repertoires in COVID-19. Study in general: Samples representing acute and convalescent COVID-19 were sourced from the United States, Italy and Spain. PBMCs, B-cell-depleted T cells, or T cells were the source of the cDNA or gDNA that made up the material.

This receptor was taken from a woman aged 65 to 85 with acute or convalescent COVID-19. Sequences were obtained from peripheral blood. The V gene is TRBV6-2 or TRBV6-3, the J gene TRBJ1-5; D possibly corresponds to TRBD1 (6 bases). DNA of the CDR3: TGTGCCAGCAGTCCAACCACAGGGACGGTTCAGCCCCAGCATTTT. Translated, it gives CASSPTTGTVQPQHF.